A selection of T cell receptor beta chains follows, all from one sample in a study of T cells after yellow fever vaccination. MiXCR was run by TCRdb on the 5' RACE reads, yielding one entry per CDR3 protein. The sample holds about 130,000 distinct CDR3 sequences, around 7.4% seen once. Material: CD4+ T cells sorted from PBMCs, obtained 9 to 11 days after the first yellow fever vaccination. These receptors were taken from a man between 18 and 35 years old who received the YFV17D yellow fever vaccine. Both conserved end residues are part of each CDR3. The D gene is left open where the match is weak. Only some rows state a clone size, as once, few, many or a class for expanded clones.

TRBJ2-1	.	TRBV4-1	many	TGCGCCAGCAGCCAAGTCGACCTAGTTTCCTACAATGAGCAGTTCTTC	CASSQVDLVSYNEQFF
TRBJ2-3	.	TRBV27	many	TGTGCCAGCAGTTCCCCCGGTAGCACAGATACGCAGTATTTT	CASSSPGSTDTQYF
TRBJ2-7	TRBD1	TRBV27	many	TGTGCCAGCAGTTTCAGGGGGCGCTCCTACGAGCAGTACTTC	CASSFRGRSYEQYF
TRBJ2-5	.	TRBV20-1	many	TGCAGTGCTGGTACAGAGGCGGGGACCCAGTACTTC	CSAGTEAGTQYF
TRBJ2-3	.	TRBV7-9	.	TGTGCCAGCAGCTTAGAAAGACCTAGCACAGATACGCAGTATTTT	CASSLERPSTDTQYF
TRBJ2-7	.	TRBV6-2/TRBV6-3	many	TGTGCCAGCAGAACGGGGGGCCCGCGGCAGTACTTC	CASRTGGPRQYF
TRBJ1-6	.	TRBV20-1	few	TGCAGTGCTAGTGGGCTCGGGGGGCTGAATAATTCACCCCTCCACTTT	CSASGLGGLNNSPLHF
TRBJ2-1	TRBD1	TRBV29-1	many	TGCAGCGTTGTACGAGGGGGCGATGAGCAGTTCTTC	CSVVRGGDEQFF
TRBJ2-1	TRBD2	TRBV11-3	many	TGTGCCAGCAGCTTAACTAGCGGGGCCTACAATGAGCAGTTCTTC	CASSLTSGAYNEQFF
TRBJ2-7	.	TRBV18	few	TGTGCCAGCTCACCAGCGGGGTTTTCGTCCCACGAGCAGTACTTC	CASSPAGFSSHEQYF
TRBJ2-1	TRBD2	TRBV10-3	many	TGTGCCATCAGTGAGACCGGAACTAGCGGGGATAAGTTCTTC	CAISETGTSGDKFF
TRBJ1-6	.	TRBV12-3/TRBV12-4	many	TGTGCCAGCAGTTTCGGGGGAGCCCGCTCCTATAATTCACCCCTCCACTTT	CASSFGGARSYNSPLHF
TRBJ2-3	.	TRBV4-1	many	TGCGCCAGCAGCCTCGAGTCATGGGGGGCTACCGCAGATACGCAGTATTTT	CASSLESWGATADTQYF
TRBJ1-2	TRBD1	TRBV24-1	many	TGTGCCACCAGTGATCGGGACAGGGCCTATGGCTACACCTTC	CATSDRDRAYGYTF
TRBJ2-3	.	TRBV5-1	many	TGCGCCAGCAGCTTAAGAGGGTCAGATACGCAGTATTTT	CASSLRGSDTQYF
TRBJ2-3	.	TRBV5-1	few	TGCGCCAGCAGCTTGTCAGGGGTGGGAGCAGATACGCAGTATTTT	CASSLSGVGADTQYF
TRBJ2-2	TRBD2	TRBV9	.	TGTGCCAGCAGCCTTAGCGGGGGGCAAACCGGGGAGCTGTTTTTT	CASSLSGGQTGELFF
TRBJ2-2	.	TRBV20-1	many	TGCAGTGCTGCCCATTCGGCCGCCGGGGAGCTGTTTTTT	CSAAHSAAGELFF
TRBJ1-2	.	TRBV4-3	many	TGCGCCAGCAGCCACGAACAGGGCTACTATGGCTACACCTTC	CASSHEQGYYGYTF
TRBJ2-5	TRBD1	TRBV5-1	.	TGCGCCAGCAGCTCGGGACAGTTACAAGAGACCCAGTACTTC	CASSSGQLQETQYF
TRBJ1-4	.	TRBV5-1	many	TGCGCCAGCAGCGGCTTTAATGAAAAACTGTTTTTT	CASSGFNEKLFF
TRBJ2-4	.	TRBV10-3	many	TGTGCCATCGGCTCAACGGGCGCTGGCCCAGCCAAAAACATTCAGTACTTC	CAIGSTGAGPAKNIQYF
TRBJ2-1	TRBD1	TRBV5-1	many	TGCGCCAGCAGCTTGGGCGACAGGGCAATCAACAATGAGCAGTTCTTC	CASSLGDRAINNEQFF
TRBJ1-2	.	TRBV27	many	TGTGCCAGCAGAACCGGTTCCACTATGGGAGGCTACACCTTC	CASRTGSTMGGYTF
TRBJ2-3	.	TRBV5-4	many	TGTGCCAGCAGCCTGTGGGGGGTCTACACAGATACGCAGTATTTT	CASSLWGVYTDTQYF
TRBJ2-7	TRBD1	TRBV18	many	TGTGCCAGCTCACCGTCACAGGGGGCCCCCTACGAGCAGTACTTC	CASSPSQGAPYEQYF
TRBJ2-1	.	TRBV14	few	TGTGCCAGCAGCCAGATAACCGGGGATCGTGAGCAGTTCTTC	CASSQITGDREQFF
TRBJ1-4	.	TRBV29-1	few	TGCAGCGTTGGAATGGGTAATGAAAAACTGTTTTTT	CSVGMGNEKLFF
TRBJ2-2	TRBD2	TRBV3-1	many	TGTGCCAGCAGCCGGCGGGGGGGCATCACCGGGGAGCTGTTTTTT	CASSRRGGITGELFF
TRBJ2-5	.	TRBV10-3	many	TGTGCCATCAGCGAGTCACTAGAGACCCAGTACTTC	CAISESLETQYF
TRBJ1-1	.	TRBV4-2	few	TGTGCCAGCAGCCAAGATCCCAGTGGGGGGGGCACTGAAGCTTTCTTT	CASSQDPSGGGTEAFF
TRBJ2-3	TRBD1	TRBV27	many	TGTGCCAGCAGTCCATGGACAGGGGAACCAGATACGCAGTATTTT	CASSPWTGEPDTQYF
TRBJ1-1	.	TRBV7-3	few	TGTGCCAGCAGCCCGGGCAGGGAGATTAAAGCTTTCTTT	CASSPGREIKAFF
TRBJ1-1	.	TRBV27	many	TGTGCCAGCAGTTTACAGCCCGGGGGCACTGAAGCTTTCTTT	CASSLQPGGTEAFF
TRBJ1-1	.	TRBV5-4	.	TGTGCCAGCAGCTTGGGCCCTTTACAGGGACCTAGCGCTGAAGCTTTCTTT	CASSLGPLQGPSAEAFF
TRBJ2-6	TRBD1	TRBV7-6	many	TGTGCCAGCAGCCTAGGGACAGCGAACTCTGGGGCCAACGTCCTGACTTTC	CASSLGTANSGANVLTF
TRBJ1-1	.	TRBV7-2	many	TGTGCCAGCAGCCTTCGGATGGAGGACACTGAAGCTTTCTTT	CASSLRMEDTEAFF
TRBJ2-1	TRBD1	TRBV4-3	many	TGCGCCAGCAGCCAAGAGACCCAGGGGGCATACAATGAGCAGTTCTTC	CASSQETQGAYNEQFF
TRBJ2-3	.	TRBV27	many	TGTGCCAGCAGTCCCCGCCCCAGCACAGATACGCAGTATTTT	CASSPRPSTDTQYF
TRBJ2-1	TRBD2	TRBV11-2	few	TGTGCCAGCAGCTTAGATCGACTAGCGGGGGTGCTGAGCTCCTACAATGAGCAGTTCTTC	CASSLDRLAGVLSSYNEQFF
TRBJ2-6	.	TRBV6-5	many	TGTGCCAGCAGTTTCCGACAGGTTTGGGCCAACGTCCTGACTTTC	CASSFRQVWANVLTF
TRBJ2-1	.	TRBV5-2	.	TGTGCCATCGGCCCCGGGAGCAGCGGGTTAAGCTCCTACAATGAGCAGTTCTTC	CAIGPGSSGLSSYNEQFF
TRBJ1-6	TRBD1	TRBV3-1	many	TGTGCCAGCAGCCAAGGGACAGGGTCTGGTACCCTCCACTTT	CASSQGTGSGTLHF
TRBJ1-2	TRBD1	TRBV18	many	TGTGCCAGCTCACCGACGACAGGGAGCTATGGCTACACCTTC	CASSPTTGSYGYTF
TRBJ1-2	.	TRBV7-9	few	TGTGCCAGCAGCAGGACAGAAAACTATGGCTACACCTTC	CASSRTENYGYTF
TRBJ1-1	.	TRBV18	many	TGTGCCAGCTCACCGGAGGGAGGCACTGAAGCTTTCTTT	CASSPEGGTEAFF
TRBJ1-2	.	TRBV7-9	.	TGTGCCAGCAGCTTAGCAGGAGATGGCTACACCTTC	CASSLAGDGYTF
TRBJ1-5	TRBD1	TRBV9	.	TGTGCCAGCAGCGTAGGACAGGGTGGCAATCAGCCCCAGCATTTT	CASSVGQGGNQPQHF
TRBJ1-5	TRBD1	TRBV7-8	many	TGTGCCAGCAGCTCTTCTCGGGACAGGGGGAATCAGCCCCAGCATTTT	CASSSSRDRGNQPQHF
TRBJ1-6	.	TRBV6-5	many	TGTGCCAGCAGTTACCAGGGGTATAATTCACCCCTCCACTTT	CASSYQGYNSPLHF
TRBJ2-1	.	TRBV6-2/TRBV6-3	many	TGTGCCAGCAGTCTTACAGGACCCGAGCAGTTCTTC	CASSLTGPEQFF
TRBJ2-5	.	TRBV4-1	many	TGCGCCAGCAGCCGTAGCGTTCGAGAGACCCAGTACTTC	CASSRSVRETQYF
TRBJ1-1	.	TRBV10-3	many	TGTGCCATCAGTGAGTCGGGTATGGCTTTCTTT	CAISESGMAFF
TRBJ2-3	.	TRBV12-3/TRBV12-4	many	TGTGCCACGAGGCCGGGGACAAGCACAGATACGCAGTATTTT	CATRPGTSTDTQYF
TRBJ1-2	.	TRBV7-9	many	TGTGCCAGCAGCCTCAACAGGGACTATGGCTACACCTTC	CASSLNRDYGYTF